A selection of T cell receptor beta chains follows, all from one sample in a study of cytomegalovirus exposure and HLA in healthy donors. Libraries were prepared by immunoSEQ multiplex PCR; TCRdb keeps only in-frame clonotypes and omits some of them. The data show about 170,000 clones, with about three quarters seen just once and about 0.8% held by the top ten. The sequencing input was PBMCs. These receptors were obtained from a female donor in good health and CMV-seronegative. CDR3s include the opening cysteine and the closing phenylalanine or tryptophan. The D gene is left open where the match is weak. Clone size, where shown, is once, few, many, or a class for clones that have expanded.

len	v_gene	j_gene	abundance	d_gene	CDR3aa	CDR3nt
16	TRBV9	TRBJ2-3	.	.	CASSVPFGGSTDTQYF	TGTGCCAGCAGCGTACCCTTCGGGGGAAGCACAGATACGCAGTATTTT
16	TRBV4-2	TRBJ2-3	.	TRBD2	CASSQELAGPTDTQYF	TGTGCCAGCAGCCAGGAGCTAGCGGGGCCCACAGATACGCAGTATTTT
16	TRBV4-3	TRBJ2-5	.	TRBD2	CASSLGLGTSLETQYF	TGCGCCAGCAGCCTGGGACTAGGGACTTCATTAGAGACCCAGTACTTC
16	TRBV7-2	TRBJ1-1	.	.	CASSLVGRGGGTEAFF	TGTGCCAGCAGCTTAGTTGGGCGGGGGGGAGGCACTGAAGCTTTCTTT
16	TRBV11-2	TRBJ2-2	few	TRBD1	CASTTRTGVSTGELFF	TGTGCCAGCACCACCAGGACAGGGGTTAGCACCGGGGAGCTGTTTTTT
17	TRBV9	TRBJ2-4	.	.	CASSVPPAGIAKNIQYF	TGTGCCAGCAGCGTACCCCCGGCAGGGATAGCCAAAAACATTCAGTACTTC
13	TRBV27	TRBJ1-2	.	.	CASSLSQVSDYTF	TGTGCCAGCAGTTTATCACAGGTTTCGGACTACACCTTC
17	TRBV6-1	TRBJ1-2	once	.	CASSEVPIRNVDYGYTF	TGTGCCAGCAGTGAAGTACCTATTCGTAACGTCGACTATGGCTACACCTTC
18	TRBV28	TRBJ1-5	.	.	CASSSPPAGSPRMWPQHF	TGTGCCAGCAGTTCCCCCCCCGCCGGCAGCCCGCGGATGTGGCCCCAGCATTTT
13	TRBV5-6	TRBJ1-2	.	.	CASSFGQIYGYTF	TGTGCCAGCAGCTTCGGACAGATCTATGGCTACACCTTC
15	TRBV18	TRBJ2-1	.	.	CASSPRTGLGGEQFF	TGTGCCAGCTCACCAAGGACCGGATTGGGAGGTGAGCAGTTCTTC
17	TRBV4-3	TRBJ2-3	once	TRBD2	CASSQVPAGGGTDTQYF	TGCGCCAGCAGCCAAGTCCCAGCGGGGGGAGGCACAGATACGCAGTATTTT
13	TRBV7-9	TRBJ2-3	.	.	CASSLAGSPTQYF	TGTGCCAGCAGCTTAGCGGGTAGCCCGACGCAGTATTTT
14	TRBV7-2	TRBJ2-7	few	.	CASSLDGTVYEQYF	TGTGCCAGCAGCTTAGATGGTACAGTCTACGAGCAGTACTTC
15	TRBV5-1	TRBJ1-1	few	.	CASSLDDGVGTEAFF	TGCGCCAGCAGCTTGGACGACGGGGTGGGGACTGAAGCTTTCTTT
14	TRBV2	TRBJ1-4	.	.	CASSEQGIGEKLFF	TGTGCCAGCAGTGAACAGGGGATAGGGGAAAAACTGTTTTTT
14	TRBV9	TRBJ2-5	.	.	CASSVVAGRETQYF	TGTGCCAGCAGCGTAGTGGCGGGCCGAGAGACCCAGTACTTC
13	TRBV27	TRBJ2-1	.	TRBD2	CASSSRGGNEQFF	TGTGCCAGCAGTTCGCGGGGGGGCAATGAGCAGTTCTTC
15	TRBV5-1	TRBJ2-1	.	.	CASSLTGRPPNEQFF	TGCGCCAGCAGCTTAACAGGGCGCCCCCCCAATGAGCAGTTCTTC
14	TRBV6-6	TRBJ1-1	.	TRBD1	CASSRGQGYTEAFF	TGTGCCAGCAGCCGGGGACAGGGGTACACTGAAGCTTTCTTT
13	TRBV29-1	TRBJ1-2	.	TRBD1	CSVLRGFPYGYTF	TGCAGCGTCCTCAGGGGGTTCCCCTATGGCTACACCTTC
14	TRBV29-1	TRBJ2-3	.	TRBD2	CSVPSGSGADTQYF	TGCAGCGTCCCTAGCGGGAGTGGCGCAGATACGCAGTATTTT
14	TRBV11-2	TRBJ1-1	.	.	CASSLVEASVEAFF	TGTGCCAGCAGCTTAGTTGAGGCGTCGGTTGAAGCTTTCTTT
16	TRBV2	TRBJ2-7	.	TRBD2	CASSPTGLAGDYEQYF	TGTGCCAGCAGTCCCACCGGACTAGCGGGAGACTACGAGCAGTACTTC
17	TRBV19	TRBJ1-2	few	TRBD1	CASSSLGQGLNSYGYTF	TGTGCCAGTAGTAGTTTAGGACAGGGCCTCAATTCGTATGGCTACACCTTC
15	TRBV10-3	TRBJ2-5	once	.	CAISERVIGQETQYF	TGTGCCATCAGTGAACGGGTAATTGGACAAGAGACCCAGTACTTC
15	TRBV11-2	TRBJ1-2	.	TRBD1	CASSGSTGGDYGYTF	TGTGCCAGCAGCGGATCGACAGGGGGGGACTATGGCTACACCTTC
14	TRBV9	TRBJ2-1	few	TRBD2	CASSAPGLASEQFF	TGTGCCAGCAGCGCGCCGGGACTAGCAAGTGAGCAGTTCTTC
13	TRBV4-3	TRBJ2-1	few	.	CASRLDRWGEQFF	TGCGCCAGCAGACTCGACAGATGGGGAGAGCAGTTCTTC
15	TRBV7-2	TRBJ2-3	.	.	CASSPQSLPTDTQYF	TGTGCCAGCAGCCCACAATCGCTCCCCACAGATACGCAGTATTTT
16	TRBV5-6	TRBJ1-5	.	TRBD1	CASSSQGAGGNQPQHF	TGTGCCAGCAGCTCTCAGGGGGCAGGAGGCAATCAGCCCCAGCATTTT
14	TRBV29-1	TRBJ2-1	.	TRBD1	CSVDLRDRYNEQFF	TGCAGCGTTGATCTCCGGGACAGGTACAATGAGCAGTTCTTC
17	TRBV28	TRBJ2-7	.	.	CASSLSPSRPGANEQYF	TGTGCCAGCAGTTTATCACCTAGCAGACCAGGGGCCAACGAGCAGTACTTC
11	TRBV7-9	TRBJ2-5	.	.	CASSWAETQYF	TGTGCCAGCAGCTGGGCGGAGACCCAGTACTTC
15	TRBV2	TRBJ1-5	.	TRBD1	CASTGTGGPYQPQHF	TGTGCCAGCACCGGGACAGGGGGACCTTATCAGCCCCAGCATTTT
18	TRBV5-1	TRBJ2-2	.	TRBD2	CASSLLVTSGGNAGELFF	TGCGCCAGCAGCTTGCTAGTGACTAGCGGGGGGAACGCCGGGGAGCTGTTTTTT
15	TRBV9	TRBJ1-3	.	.	CASSVTVSSGNTIYF	TGTGCCAGCAGCGTAACGGTGAGCTCTGGAAACACCATATATTTT
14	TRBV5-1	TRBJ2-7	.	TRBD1	CASSPGQGGDEQYF	TGCGCCAGCTCTCCGGGACAGGGTGGCGACGAGCAGTACTTC
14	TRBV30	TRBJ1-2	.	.	CAWSVFAITYGYTF	TGTGCCTGGAGTGTATTCGCTATTACCTATGGCTACACCTTC
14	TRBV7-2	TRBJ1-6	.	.	CASSAVEGGSPLHF	TGTGCCAGCAGCGCTGTGGAGGGAGGGTCACCCCTCCACTTT
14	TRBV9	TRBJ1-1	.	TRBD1	CASSEGQGNTEAFF	TGTGCCAGCAGCGAGGGACAGGGTAACACTGAAGCTTTCTTT
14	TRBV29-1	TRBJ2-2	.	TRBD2	CSVRTSGGGRELFF	TGCAGCGTCAGGACTAGCGGGGGGGGGAGGGAGCTGTTTTTT
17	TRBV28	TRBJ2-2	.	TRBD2	CASTLGGVAGAGGELFF	TGTGCCAGCACCTTGGGGGGAGTAGCGGGAGCCGGCGGGGAGCTGTTTTTT
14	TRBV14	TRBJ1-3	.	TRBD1	CASSQAGGVNTIYF	TGTGCCAGCAGCCAGGCAGGGGGAGTGAACACCATATATTTT
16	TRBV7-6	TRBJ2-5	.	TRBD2	CASSLVGGGVGETQYF	TGTGCCAGCAGCTTAGTTGGGGGAGGGGTCGGGGAGACCCAGTACTTC
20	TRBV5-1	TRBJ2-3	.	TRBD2	CASRSLRTSGGAEALDTQYF	TGCGCCAGCAGATCCCTCCGGACTAGCGGGGGGGCGGAGGCTCTAGATACGCAGTATTTT
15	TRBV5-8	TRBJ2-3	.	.	CASSLVWATSGTQYF	TGTGCCAGCAGCTTGGTTTGGGCTACCTCCGGTACGCAGTATTTT
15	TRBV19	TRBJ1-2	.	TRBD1	CASSTPTQGSYGYTF	TGTGCCAGTAGTACCCCCACACAGGGGAGCTATGGCTACACCTTC
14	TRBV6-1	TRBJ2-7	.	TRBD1	CASSRYRGLYEQYF	TGTGCCAGCAGTAGATACAGGGGGCTTTACGAGCAGTACTTC
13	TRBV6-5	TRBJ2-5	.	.	CASSYSEGETQYF	TGTGCCAGCAGTTACTCGGAGGGGGAGACCCAGTACTTC
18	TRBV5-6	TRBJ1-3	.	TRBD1	CASSRAGTGGAYGNTIYF	TGTGCCAGCAGCCGGGCCGGGACAGGGGGCGCTTATGGAAACACCATATATTTT